Included here is one T cell receptor beta chain sequence, with context. No antigen is known for it. The sample originates from a study of CD4+ T cells in melanoma. Study-wide results and caveats: Diverse differentiation states were reported for melanoma neoantigen-specific CD4+ T cells. CD8+ T cell, macrophage and B cell function reportedly correlated with neoantigen-specific CD4+ T cells.

The V and J ends lost 8 bases and 4 bases respectively, with 23 bases between them. The CDR3 is made up of 16 amino acids. Germline V gives CDR1 MDHEN, CDR2 SYDVKM. The protocol was immunoSEQ multiplex PCR, while the TCRdb copy is restricted to in-frame clones and leaves out a portion. The sample includes 120,000 to 150,000 clones, roughly 91% of them seen just once. This chain uses TRBV28 with TRBJ2-5; D unclear. The clonotype was recovered from a human donor with melanoma. Here the CDR3 reads CASHGRSIELSETQYF. The CDR3 coding sequence is TGTGCCAGCCATGGGCGCAGCATAGAACTATCAGAGACCCAGTACTTC.